This T cell receptor (beta chain) was found in a study of T-cell reconstitution after alpha-beta-depleted transplantation in children. This clonotype was seen more than once but under ten times. Trimming took 7 bases from V and 3 from J; bases not matched to a gene: 14. The CDR3 is made up of 17 amino acids. The authors prepared the TCRbeta library with unique molecular identifiers. TCRdb processed the PCR reads anew with MiXCR; each CDR3 protein has one entry. This table has around 400,000 distinct CDR3 sequences, just over 20% appearing once. The sequence derives from a human donor who donated a stem cell graft to a child with acute myeloid leukemia. This sequence joins TRBV12-3 or TRBV12-4 and TRBJ1-1, with 10 bases identical to TRBD1. The starting material was PBMCs from the stem cell graft donor, obtained from the stem cell graft. Written as DNA, the CDR3 is TGTGCCAGCAATTTTGGGACAGGGGAGGTCTCCCACACTGAAGCTTTCTTT. Its translation is CASNFGTGEVSHTEAFF.